Following are 5 T cell receptor beta chains from one sample sequenced in a study of regulatory T cells in long-lasting Graves disease. The time point denotes: newly diagnosed GD, antithyroid drugs for less than 3 months. The authors made the TCR library using RNA they extracted from PBMCs. Assembly of TCR beta libraries relied on iRepertoire HTBI primers together with Arm-PCR of CDR3 regions. One entry per CDR3 protein results from TCRdb running MiXCR on the multiplex PCR reads. The data hold roughly 430,000 distinct CDR3 sequences, with over 15% observed a single time. These data were likewise used in another study, on T cells in Graves' hyperthyroidism and ophthalmopathy.

Sequencing used peripheral blood mononuclear cells (PBMCs), obtained at new diagnosis, from a patient treated with antithyroid drugs. The receptor source for this set is a woman aged 30 to 39 with Graves disease.

V and J are TRBV19 and TRBJ1-1; TRBD1 matches 7 bases. The CDR3 is 15 residues long. Germline V lookup: CDR1 LNHDA, CDR2 SQIVND (reference sequence). Trimming at V came to 4 bases and at J to 1 base, leaving 6 bases not matched to a gene. The CDR3, as DNA: TGTGCCAGTAGTACACTCCGGGACAGGAACACTGAAGCTTTCTTT. Encoded protein: CASSTLRDRNTEAFF.

The chain has TRBV28 and TRBJ1-6, with D maybe TRBD1 (6 bases). Per the germline V gene, CDR1 is MDHEN and CDR2 is SYDVKM. The CDR3 is 15 amino acids. V gave up 7 bases and J gave up 0 bases, with 10 bases separating them. The CDR3: CASILQGSYNSPLHF. The DNA for the CDR3 is TGTGCCAGCATATTACAGGGCTCCTATAATTCACCCCTCCACTTT.

This chain joins TRBV12-3 or TRBV12-4 and TRBJ2-1; 13 positions match TRBD2. The CDR3 has 19 amino acids. Trimming took 0 bases from V and 10 from J; bases not matched to a gene: 15. The CDR3 loop reads CASSLARRLAGGSLREQFF. Written as DNA, the CDR3 is TGTGCCAGCAGTTTAGCGCGGAGACTAGCGGGAGGTTCACTCAGGGAGCAGTTCTTC.

This clonotype appeared many times. The chain joins TRBV10-3 to TRBJ1-1; D is perhaps TRBD1 (6 bases). Germline V gene data show CDR1 as ENHRY and CDR2 as SYGVKD. This CDR3 has 12 residues. The V end was cut by 2 bases, the J end by 8 bases, with 9 bases between. The CDR3 spells CAISEPGTEAFF. CDR3 coding DNA: TGTGCCATCAGTGAGCCCGGGACAGAAGCTTTCTTT.

This sequence joins TRBV7-9 and TRBJ1-3; D remains unclear. CDR3 length equals 16 residues. The germline V gene has CDR1 SEHNR and CDR2 FQNEAQ (reference sequence). With 2 bases removed from V and 0 bases from J, the gap between germline ends came to 11 bases. This CDR3 is CASSLFTFSSGNTIYF. DNA of the CDR3: TGTGCCAGCAGCTTATTTACTTTCAGCTCTGGAAACACCATATATTTT.